The next 25 T cell receptor beta chains were all read from a single sample in a study of tumor-infiltrating lymphocytes in oesophageal squamous cell carcinoma. TCRdb recomputed calls from the PCR reads with MiXCR, one row per CDR3 protein. Of about 12,000 distinct CDR3 sequences listed, approximately 50% are singletons. Specimen: esophageal tumor tissue. The origin of the receptors is a female donor with esophageal squamous cell carcinoma.

This chain joins TRBV12-5 and TRBJ1-1; no definite D call. There are 14 residues in the CDR3. CDR1 and CDR2 from the germline V gene are LGHNT and FRNRAP. V dropped 1 base and J dropped 1 base, with 7 bases sitting between them. CDR3 nucleotide sequence: TGTGCTAGTGGTTTGGGACAACCGAACACTGAAGCTTTCTTT. As protein: CASGLGQPNTEAFF. Full variable domain (missing parts from reference TRBV12-5 and TRBJ1-1): DARVTQTPRHKVTEMGQEVTMRCQPILGHNTVFWYRQTMMQGLELLAYFRNRAPLDDSGMPKDRFSAEMPDATLATLKIQPSEPRDSAVYFCASGLGQPNTEAFFGQGTRLTVV.

V usage is TRBV7-4 and J usage is TRBJ2-2; 12 bases are shared with TRBD1. The germline gives CDR1 SGHVT, CDR2 SQSDAQ. The CDR3 sequence is 16 residues long. The V and J ends lost 5 bases and 4 bases, in that order; junction bases with no gene match: 5. The CDR3 DNA reads TGTGCCAGCAGCCCCGGGACAGGGGGCGGCACCGGGGAGCTGTTTTTT. Translated, it gives CASSPGTGGGTGELFF. The full variable domain, rest sourced from reference TRBV7-4 and TRBJ2-2, is GAGVSQSPRYKVAKRGRDVALRCDSISGHVTLYWYRQTLGQGSEVLTYSQSDAQRDKSGRPSGRFSAERPERSVSTLKIQRTEQGDSAVYLCASSPGTGGGTGELFFGEGSRLTVL.

The chain recombines TRBV7-2 with TRBJ2-1; 9 bases map to TRBD2. The J call may be mistaken, given a closer DNA end match to TRBJ2-7. CDR1 is SGHTA, CDR2 FQGNSA, per germline. The length of the CDR3 is 15 residues. This CDR3 is CASSLRVTSGYEQYF. For the CDR3, the DNA is TGTGCCAGCAGCTTAAGAGTGACTAGCGGCTACGAGCAGTACTTC.

This clonotype turned up a few times. The chain couples TRBV19 to TRBJ2-7, with 11 bases identical to TRBD1. Germline values: CDR1 LNHDA, CDR2 SQIVND (reference sequence). The CDR3 consists of 14 residues. V lost 4 bases and J lost 5; bases outside the gene matches: 4. CDR3 region: CASSKDRGRDEQYF. CDR3 sequence (DNA): TGTGCCAGTAGTAAGGACAGGGGGCGAGACGAGCAGTACTTC.

The rearrangement uses TRBV6-1 and TRBJ2-7; 13 positions match TRBD2. This CDR3 is 15 amino acids long. The trim removed 5 bases at V and 6 bases at J, leaving 7 bases unmatched. Looked up from germline, CDR1 is MNHNS and CDR2 is SASEGT. CDR3 residues: CASSQPGLAGLEQYF. Written as DNA, the CDR3 is TGTGCCAGCAGTCAACCGGGACTAGCGGGACTCGAGCAGTACTTC.

Only a few counts were recorded for this clonotype. The chain couples TRBV7-6 to TRBJ2-7; the match to TRBD1 covers 9 bases. J gave up 0 bases and V 4 bases, and 4 bases lay outside the gene matches. The V gene's germline CDR1 is SGHVS and CDR2 FNYEAQ. This CDR3 has 15 amino acids. The CDR3 bases are TGTGCCAGCAGCTCAGGGACAGGGAGCTCCTACGAGCAGTACTTC. It translates to CASSSGTGSSYEQYF. The complete variable domain, with remaining parts taken from reference TRBV7-6 and TRBJ2-7, reads GAGVSQSPRYKVTKRGQDVALRCDPISGHVSLYWYRQALGQGPEFLTYFNYEAQQDKSGLPNDRFSAERPEGSISTLTIQRTEQRDSAMYRCASSSGTGSSYEQYFGPGTRLTVT.

The rearrangement links TRBV7-2 to TRBJ2-3; TRBD2 matches at 10 bases. The CDR3 runs 15 residues. Trimming removed 5 bases from V and 8 bases from J; junction bases left unmatched: 10. Looked up from germline, CDR1 is SGHTA and CDR2 is FQGNSA. The CDR3 is CASSPLAGVVGTQYF. The DNA for the CDR3 is TGTGCCAGCAGCCCCCTAGCGGGAGTGGTTGGTACGCAGTATTTT. The full variable domain, completed using reference TRBV7-2 and TRBJ2-3, is GAGVSQSPSNKVTEKGKDVELRCDPISGHTALYWYRQSLGQGLEFLIYFQGNSAPDKSGLPSDRFSAERTGGSVSTLTIQRTQQEDSAVYLCASSPLAGVVGTQYFGPGTRLTVL.

The V gene is TRBV7-6, the J gene TRBJ2-5; D is tentatively TRBD1 or TRBD2 (6 bases each). Looked up from germline, CDR1 is SGHVS and CDR2 is FNYEAQ. The V end was cut by 6 bases, the J end by 5 bases, with 19 bases between. This CDR3 contains 15 residues. CDR3 amino acids: CASSRLEQRGETQYF. CDR3 sequence (DNA): TGTGCCAGCAGTCGACTAGAGCAGAGGGGGGAGACCCAGTACTTC.

This chain connects TRBV5-4 to TRBJ2-5; 9 bases line up with TRBD1. CDR1 is SGHNT, CDR2 YYREEE, per germline (reference sequence). The CDR3 has 15 amino acids. J lost 5 bases, V lost 4 bases, and 9 bases had no gene match. CDR3 nucleotides: TGTGCCAGCAGCCGACGGGACAGGGCCGGGGAGACCCAGTACTTC. Amino acid sequence: CASSRRDRAGETQYF.

In this sample, this clonotype turned up once. This chain joins TRBV7-6 and TRBJ2-1; 10 bases align to TRBD1. Judging by the DNA end, TRBJ2-7 fits better; the J call may be wrong. Germline V lookup: CDR1 SGHVS, CDR2 FNYEAQ. This CDR3 is 17 amino acids long. The CDR3 reads CASSSPTGTGVSYEQYF. The CDR3 DNA reads TGTGCCAGCAGCTCTCCCACCGGGACAGGGGTAAGCTACGAGCAGTACTTC.

This clonotype turned up a few times. CDR3 sequence: CASSPVGDTGGYYEQYF. For the CDR3, the DNA is TGTGCCAGCAGCCCAGTAGGGGATACAGGGGGTTACTACGAGCAGTACTTC. This chain connects TRBV7-6 to TRBJ2-1; 8 bases match TRBD1. The J call could be wrong; TRBJ2-7 is a better fit for the DNA end. The V gene's germline CDR1 is SGHVS and CDR2 FNYEAQ. CDR3 length: 17 amino acids.

The V gene is TRBV14, the J gene TRBJ2-7, with D unclear. The CDR3 loop spans 14 amino acids. The germline gives CDR1 SGHDN, CDR2 FVKESK. The V end lost 4 bases, the J end lost 3 bases, and 13 bases lay between the germline ends. CDR3 amino acids: CASSPGPTVYEQYF. The CDR3 region has the DNA TGTGCCAGCAGCCCCGGTCCTACCGTCTACGAGCAGTACTTC.

About this clonotype: Given the absence of the conserved phenylalanine or tryptophan at the CDR3 end, a read error is likely. It is unclear where the CDR3 begins or ends on the DNA, so no DNA is shown, and the CDR3 is as TCRdb lists it. The chain has TRBV7-4 and TRBJ2-3; no check of the table's D call, TRBD2, against the DNA was made. 17 amino acids form the CDR3, both terminal residues included. Germline V gene lookup returns CDR1 SGHVT and CDR2 SQSDAQ. The CDR3 loop reads CASSRLAGRQETQYFGP.

The chain recombines TRBV6-6 with TRBJ2-6, with 11 bases identical to TRBD1. V shed 6 bases, J shed 1 base, and the junction held 8 bases outside the gene matches. In germline, CDR1 is MNHNY, CDR2 SVGAGI (reference sequence). The CDR3 runs 18 residues. This CDR3 reads CASRRTGTGGSGANVLTF. The CDR3 DNA reads as TGTGCCAGCAGGCGGACCGGGACAGGGGGTTCTGGGGCCAACGTCCTGACTTTC.

This chain joins TRBV7-2 and TRBJ2-5; 8 bases agree with TRBD2. The assigned J gene may be wrong: the sequence end matches TRBJ2-1 better. This CDR3 comprises 17 residues. Germline CDR1 is SGHTA and CDR2 is FQGNSA. Here the CDR3 DNA reads TGTGCCAGCAGCCGTTTTGTTGTGACTAGCGCAAACAATGAGCAGTTCTTC. Amino acid sequence: CASSRFVVTSANNEQFF.

The chain joins TRBV6-6 to TRBJ2-3; 11 bases are a match to TRBD2. V lost 0 bases to trimming and J lost 0 bases; unmatched junction nucleotides: 8. The CDR3 sequence is 19 residues long. In germline, CDR1 is MNHNY, CDR2 SVGAGI (reference sequence). CDR3 nucleotides: TGTGCCAGCAGTTACTCAGGGACTAGCGGCCCCACTAGCACAGATACGCAGTATTTT. This gives the protein CASSYSGTSGPTSTDTQYF.

V is TRBV7-2 and J is TRBJ1-1, with TRBD1 matching over 9 bases. The CDR3 is 16 residues long. Germline-derived CDR1 and CDR2 are SGHTA and FQGNSA. V was pared by 2 bases and J by 1 base, with 5 bases of the junction left unmatched. The CDR3 DNA reads TGTGCCAGCAGCTTACCCGGGACAGGGAAGAACACTGAAGCTTTCTTT. This encodes CASSLPGTGKNTEAFF.

The rearrangement uses TRBV7-6 and TRBJ2-3; 12 bases align to TRBD2. The CDR3 runs to 20 residues. V lost 5 bases, J lost 5 bases, and 20 bases stayed unmatched. Germline V lookup: CDR1 SGHVS, CDR2 FNYEAQ. This chain's CDR3 is CASSPLSPNPTSGSGDTQYF. The DNA for the CDR3 is TGTGCCAGCAGCCCACTAAGCCCAAACCCGACTAGCGGGAGTGGAGATACGCAGTATTTT.

The rearrangement links TRBV7-6 to TRBJ2-2; D is uncertain. V shed 5 bases and J shed 6 bases, with 10 bases lying between them. This CDR3 comprises 13 residues. Germline values: CDR1 SGHVS, CDR2 FNYEAQ. CDR3 amino acids: CASSKRNPGELFF. The CDR3 DNA sequence: TGTGCCAGCAGCAAACGGAATCCCGGGGAGCTGTTTTTT.

The chain has TRBV7-6 and TRBJ1-1, with D perhaps matching TRBD1 (5 bases). The V gene's germline CDR1 is SGHVS and CDR2 FNYEAQ. The CDR3 consists of 13 residues. Trimming cost V 5 bases and J 2 bases, with 9 bases left between them. The CDR3 DNA reads as TGTGCCAGCAGCACGACAGCAAACACTGAAGCTTTCTTT. Translated: CASSTTANTEAFF.

The V gene is TRBV11-2, the J gene TRBJ2-4; 7 bases agree with TRBD1. Matching the DNA end better, TRBJ2-7 makes the J call doubtful. This CDR3 is built from 15 residues. The germline V gene encodes CDR1 SGHAT and CDR2 FQNNGV. CDR3 amino acids: CASSFYEGARYEQYF. The DNA for the CDR3 is TGTGCCAGCAGCTTTTACGAGGGGGCTCGATACGAGCAGTACTTC.

There are a few counts of this clonotype. The junction differs from germline at one of its ends, possibly a read error. This CDR3 reads CASRMDSFNSPLHF. CDR3 DNA: TGTGCCAGCAGGATGGACAGTTTTAATTCACCCCTCCACTTC. V is TRBV27 and J is TRBJ1-6, with D possibly matching TRBD1 (6 bases). CDR3 length equals 14 residues. Germline V lookup: CDR1 MNHEY, CDR2 SMNVEV (reference sequence).

This clonotype showed up just a few times. The genes are TRBV7-8 and TRBJ2-7, with D perhaps matching TRBD1 (6 bases). The J call could be wrong; TRBJ2-5 is a better fit for the DNA end. CDR1 is SGHVS and CDR2 is FQNEAQ in the germline V gene. The CDR3 is made up of 14 amino acids. The CDR3 DNA is TGTGCCAGCAGCTTAGCTAGGGGGCAAGAGACCCAGTACTTC. Encoded protein: CASSLARGQETQYF.

Regarding this clonotype: The conserved final phenylalanine or tryptophan is absent from the CDR3, which likely points to a read error. The DNA is omitted, as the CDR3 cannot be located on it reliably, and the CDR3 follows TCRdb's listing. The V gene is TRBV7-6, the J gene TRBJ2-1. The CDR3 is 15 amino acids long, termini counted. CDR1 is SGHVS, CDR2 FNYEAQ, per germline. The CDR3 region is CASSLESNNEQYFGN.

The table lists this clonotype with many counts. This is likely a read error, given that the CDR3 carries no conserved phenylalanine or tryptophan at its end. The limits of the CDR3 on the DNA are not certain, so only TCRdb's listed CDR3 is given. The chain couples TRBV7-9 to TRBJ2-7; no DNA check was done on the table's D call, TRBD1. The CDR3 has 16 amino acids, counting both end residues. Germline CDR1 SEHNR, CDR2 FQNEAQ (reference sequence). CDR3 residues: CASSSGQSNYGYTFGS.